A selection of T cell receptor beta chains follows, all from one sample in a study of blood T cell repertoires in COVID-19. The data were produced by immunoSEQ multiplex PCR, yet TCRdb's version contains in-frame clones alone and is incomplete. The sample has 150,000 to 200,000 clones; roughly 87% are singletons. Input material: PBMCs or T cells enriched from blood (not recorded which). The origin of the receptors is a man aged 45-65 years who had recovered from COVID-19. Each CDR3 is given with its conserved first and last residue. The D gene is left open where the match is weak. Expanded clones are given a class, and other clones once, few, many or no size at all.

TRBV5-1	TRBD2	TRBJ2-7	few	CASSSTPTGLAGGPDYEQYF	TGCGCCAGCAGCTCGACCCCAACGGGACTAGCGGGAGGGCCGGACTACGAGCAGTACTTC
TRBV7-9	NA	TRBJ1-5	NA	CASSLEAGSGPQHF	TGTGCCAGCAGCTTAGAGGCAGGGTCGGGGCCCCAGCATTTT
TRBV27	NA	TRBJ2-2	NA	CASRGLPLANTGELFF	TGTGCCAGCCGGGGACTCCCCTTAGCGAACACCGGGGAGCTGTTTTTT
TRBV18	NA	TRBJ2-6	few	CASSTQGSYGANVLTF	TGTGCCAGCTCTACACAGGGATCCTATGGGGCCAACGTCCTGACTTTC
TRBV5-4	TRBD2	TRBJ2-3	NA	CASSLNLGGSWLGTDTQYF	TGTGCCAGCAGCTTGAATTTGGGCGGGAGTTGGCTCGGCACAGATACGCAGTATTTT
TRBV7-2	NA	TRBJ2-1	NA	CASSLGGGNEQFF	TGTGCCAGCAGCTTAGGTGGGGGGAATGAGCAGTTCTTC
TRBV6-1	TRBD2	TRBJ2-7	few	CASSEWTVPPAGEQYF	TGTGCCAGCAGTGAATGGACGGTACCCCCAGCGGGGGAGCAGTACTTC
TRBV28	NA	TRBJ1-4	NA	CASRPGHNEKLFF	TGTGCCAGCAGACCGGGACATAATGAAAAACTGTTTTTT
TRBV2	NA	TRBJ2-2	NA	CASSEARGHTGELFF	TGTGCCAGCAGTGAAGCGCGGGGACACACCGGGGAGCTGTTTTTT
TRBV3-1/TRBV3-2	TRBD1	TRBJ2-7	once	CASSKTGTGPWEQYF	TGTGCCAGCAGCAAAACCGGGACAGGGCCTTGGGAGCAGTACTTC
TRBV6-5	NA	TRBJ1-5	NA	CASSSGLGNQPQHF	TGTGCCAGCAGTTCCGGGTTGGGCAATCAGCCCCAGCATTTT
TRBV24-1	NA	TRBJ1-5	few	CATSEQGTNQPQHF	TGTGCCACCAGTGAGCAGGGGACGAATCAGCCCCAGCATTTT
TRBV11-3	NA	TRBJ2-1	NA	CASSSKAGLRSYNEQFF	TGTGCCAGCAGCTCAAAAGCCGGACTCCGTTCCTACAATGAGCAGTTCTTC
TRBV6-5	NA	TRBJ1-5	NA	CASSSTGFSNQPQHF	TGTGCCAGCAGTTCGACGGGGTTTAGCAATCAGCCCCAGCATTTT
TRBV30	NA	TRBJ2-7	NA	CAWRGRGSLYLNEQYF	TGTGCCTGGAGAGGCCGGGGGTCCCTCTATCTCAACGAGCAGTACTTC
TRBV3-1/TRBV3-2	NA	TRBJ2-1	NA	CASSRLTGSYNEQFF	TGTGCCAGCAGCCGGTTGACGGGCTCCTACAATGAGCAGTTCTTC
TRBV7-3	NA	TRBJ2-1	few	CASSLGLGDEQFF	TGTGCCAGCAGCTTGGGACTGGGCGATGAGCAGTTCTTC
TRBV3-1/TRBV3-2	NA	TRBJ1-6	once	CASSQVPGLPPLHF	TGTGCCAGCAGCCAAGTCCCAGGGCTGCCACCCCTCCACTTT
TRBV29-1	NA	TRBJ1-2	NA	CSVDRGIGYGYTF	TGCAGCGTTGATCGGGGTATTGGCTATGGCTACACCTTC
TRBV1	NA	TRBJ2-5	NA	CTSSQTGLPFETQYF	TGCACCAGCAGCCAAACAGGATTACCGTTCGAGACCCAGTACTTC
TRBV9	TRBD1	TRBJ2-7	few	CASSAGTGSNSGQYF	TGTGCCAGCAGCGCCGGGACAGGGTCAAACAGCGGTCAGTACTTC
TRBV5-6	TRBD1	TRBJ1-6	NA	CASSLDAGTGNSPLHF	TGTGCCAGCAGCTTGGACGCCGGGACAGGGAATTCACCCCTCCACTTT
TRBV27	TRBD2	TRBJ2-5	NA	CASSAGLAGGETQYF	TGTGCCAGCAGTGCCGGACTAGCGGGAGGAGAGACCCAGTACTTC
TRBV14	NA	TRBJ1-2	NA	CASSQGGRGFNYGYTF	TGTGCCAGCAGCCAAGGCGGCCGGGGTTTTAACTATGGCTACACCTTC
TRBV19	TRBD1	TRBJ1-6	NA	CASSQGAYNSPLHF	TGTGCCAGTAGCCAGGGGGCCTATAATTCACCCCTCCACTTT
TRBV11-2	NA	TRBJ2-7	NA	CASSLEYGHSYEQYF	TGTGCCAGCAGCTTAGAATATGGCCATTCCTACGAGCAGTACTTC
TRBV7-2	TRBD2	TRBJ2-1	NA	CASSLVRGGSYNEQFF	TGTGCCAGCAGCTTAGTCCGCGGGGGCTCCTACAATGAGCAGTTCTTC
TRBV5-1	NA	TRBJ2-1	NA	CASSVQRGKSYNEQFF	TGCGCCAGCAGCGTGCAACGGGGTAAATCCTACAATGAGCAGTTCTTC
TRBV7-2	NA	TRBJ1-6	NA	CASGRRHHNSPLHF	TGTGCCAGCGGCAGGAGGCACCATAATTCACCCCTCCACTTT
TRBV18	NA	TRBJ1-1	NA	CASSPLGGETEAFF	TGTGCCAGCTCACCATTAGGGGGAGAAACTGAAGCTTTCTTT
TRBV20-1	NA	TRBJ1-2	few	CSASSGNYGYTF	TGCAGTGCTAGTTCGGGGAACTATGGCTACACCTTC
TRBV2	TRBD1	TRBJ2-1	NA	CASGRDRGTNEQFF	TGTGCCAGCGGCCGGGACAGGGGAACCAATGAGCAGTTCTTC
TRBV6-5	NA	TRBJ2-7	NA	CASSYSRFLSYEQYF	TGTGCCAGCAGTTACTCGAGGTTTTTGAGCTACGAGCAGTACTTC
TRBV7-8	TRBD1	TRBJ1-1	few	CASSSTGTIEAFF	TGTGCCAGCAGCTCGACAGGGACCATTGAAGCTTTCTTT
TRBV28	NA	TRBJ1-2	NA	CASSRTGRELGYGYTF	TGTGCCAGCAGCCGGACGGGACGGGAGCTTGGCTATGGCTACACCTTC
TRBV6-1	NA	TRBJ2-7	few	CASSDRERLSYEQYF	TGTGCCAGCAGTGATCGCGAGAGGCTCTCCTACGAGCAGTACTTC
TRBV7-9	TRBD2	TRBJ2-7	NA	CASSSRTSGGPTTYEQYF	TGTGCCAGCAGCTCAAGGACTAGCGGGGGGCCAACGACCTACGAGCAGTACTTC
TRBV7-2	TRBD1	TRBJ1-1	NA	CASSSPWGTGGTNTEAFF	TGTGCCAGCAGCTCACCGTGGGGGACAGGGGGAACGAACACTGAAGCTTTCTTT
TRBV7-3	NA	TRBJ1-1	NA	CASSRTVNTEAFF	TGTGCCAGCAGCCGGACAGTAAACACTGAAGCTTTCTTT
TRBV6-2/TRBV6-3	TRBD2	TRBJ2-5	few	CASSSPAGGQETQYF	TGTGCCAGCAGTTCTCCAGCGGGGGGACAAGAGACCCAGTACTTC
TRBV15	NA	TRBJ1-3	once	CATSRQGSGNTIYF	TGTGCCACCAGCAGACAGGGATCTGGAAACACCATATATTTT
TRBV19	TRBD2	TRBJ2-1	NA	CASSIGLAGVRDEQFF	TGTGCCAGTAGTATCGGACTAGCGGGAGTTCGGGATGAGCAGTTCTTC
TRBV18	NA	TRBJ2-7	NA	CASSLDTYEQYF	TGTGCCAGCTCCCTCGACACCTACGAGCAGTACTTC
TRBV12-3/TRBV12-4	NA	TRBJ1-1	once	CASSLGLGTEAFF	TGTGCCAGCAGTTTGGGGCTAGGAACTGAAGCTTTCTTT
TRBV12-3/TRBV12-4	NA	TRBJ1-5	NA	CASSYSNQPQHF	TGTGCCAGCAGCTATAGCAATCAGCCCCAGCATTTT
TRBV29-1	TRBD2	TRBJ2-5	few	CSVVGAGGGETQYF	TGCAGCGTTGTAGGAGCGGGAGGAGGAGAGACCCAGTACTTC